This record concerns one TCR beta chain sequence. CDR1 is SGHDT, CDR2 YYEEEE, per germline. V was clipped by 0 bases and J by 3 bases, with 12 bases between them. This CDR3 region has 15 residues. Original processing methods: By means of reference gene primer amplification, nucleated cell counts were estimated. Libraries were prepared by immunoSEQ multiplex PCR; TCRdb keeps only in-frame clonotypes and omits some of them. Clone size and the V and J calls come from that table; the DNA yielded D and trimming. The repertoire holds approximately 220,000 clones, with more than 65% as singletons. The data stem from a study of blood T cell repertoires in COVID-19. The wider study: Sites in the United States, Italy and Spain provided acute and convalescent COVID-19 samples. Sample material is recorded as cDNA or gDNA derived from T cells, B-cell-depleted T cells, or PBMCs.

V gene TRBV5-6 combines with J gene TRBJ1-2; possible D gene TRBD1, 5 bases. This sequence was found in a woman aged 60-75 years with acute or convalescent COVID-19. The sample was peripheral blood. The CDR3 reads CASSLVAREDYGYTF. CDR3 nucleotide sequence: TGTGCCAGCAGCTTGGTGGCCAGGGAGGACTATGGCTACACCTTC.